This note documents a single T cell receptor (beta chain) sequence. This sample was included in a study of blood T cell repertoires in COVID-19. Study in general: COVID-19 samples, acute and convalescent, were from the United States, Italy and Spain. T cells, B-cell-depleted T cells, or PBMCs supplied cDNA or gDNA.

Profiled with immunoSEQ multiplex PCR; TCRdb holds only in-frame clones, not every one. This sample has 150,000 to 200,000 clones, with around 81% found just once. The germline CDR1 and CDR2 sequences are SGDLS and YYNGEE. V was shortened by 0 bases and J by 0 bases, with 10 bases between the two germline ends. The CDR3 totals 16 residues. Sequencing was performed on peripheral blood. This TCR came from a man aged 60-69 years with active or convalescent COVID-19. The gene calls are TRBV9 and TRBJ2-1; D is possibly TRBD2 (6 bases). CDR3 bases: TGTGCCAGCAGCGTAGGGGCAGCGGGCTCCTACAATGAGCAGTTCTTC. Protein sequence: CASSVGAAGSYNEQFF.